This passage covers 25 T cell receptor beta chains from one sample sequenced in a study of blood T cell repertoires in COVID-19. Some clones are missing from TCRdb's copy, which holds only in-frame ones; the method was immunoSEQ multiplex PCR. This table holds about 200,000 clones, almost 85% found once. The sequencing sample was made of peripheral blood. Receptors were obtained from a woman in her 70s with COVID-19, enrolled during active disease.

The CDR3 sequence: CASSPRSGPQHF. As DNA, the CDR3 is TGTGCCAGCAGTCCTCGATCAGGGCCCCAGCATTTT. The V and J genes are TRBV6-5 and TRBJ1-5; D unclear. Germline V lookup: CDR1 MNHEY, CDR2 SVGAGI. V was pared by 5 bases and J by 9 bases, with 11 bases between. CDR3 length: 12 amino acids.

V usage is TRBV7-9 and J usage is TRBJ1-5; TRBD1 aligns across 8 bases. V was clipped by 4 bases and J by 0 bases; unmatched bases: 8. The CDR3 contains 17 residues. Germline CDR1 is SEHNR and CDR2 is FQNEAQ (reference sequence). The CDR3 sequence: CASSSGDRSYSNQPQHF. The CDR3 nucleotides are TGTGCCAGCAGCTCCGGGGACAGGTCTTATAGCAATCAGCCCCAGCATTTT.

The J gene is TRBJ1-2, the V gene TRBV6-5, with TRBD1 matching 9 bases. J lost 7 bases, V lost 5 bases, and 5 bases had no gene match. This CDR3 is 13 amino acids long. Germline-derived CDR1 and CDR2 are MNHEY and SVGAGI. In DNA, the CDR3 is TGTGCCAGCAGTAACACAGGGGGCCTTGGCTACACCTTC. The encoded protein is CASSNTGGLGYTF.

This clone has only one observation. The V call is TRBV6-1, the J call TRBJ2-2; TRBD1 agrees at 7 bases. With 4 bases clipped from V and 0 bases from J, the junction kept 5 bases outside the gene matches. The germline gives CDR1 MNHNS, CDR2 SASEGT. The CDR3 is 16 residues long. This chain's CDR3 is CASSVQGPTNTGELFF. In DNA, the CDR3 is TGTGCCAGCAGTGTACAGGGGCCTACGAACACCGGGGAGCTGTTTTTT.

CDR3 sequence: CASSYIGGVTDTQYF. The CDR3 region has the DNA TGTGCCAGCAGCTATATCGGGGGGGTGACAGATACGCAGTATTTT. The chain recombines TRBV11-3 with TRBJ2-3, with TRBD2 matching over 8 bases. This CDR3 spans 15 amino acids. Germline trimming cut 4 bases from V and 3 bases from J; bases unmatched to any gene: 6. The germline gives CDR1 SGHNT, CDR2 YENEEA.

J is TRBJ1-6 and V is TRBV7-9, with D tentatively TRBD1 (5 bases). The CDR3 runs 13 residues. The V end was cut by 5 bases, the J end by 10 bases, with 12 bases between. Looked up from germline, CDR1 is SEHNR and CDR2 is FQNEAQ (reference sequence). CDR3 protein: CASSRGEGSPLHF. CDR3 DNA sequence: TGTGCCAGCAGCCGGGGGGAAGGGTCACCCCTCCACTTT.

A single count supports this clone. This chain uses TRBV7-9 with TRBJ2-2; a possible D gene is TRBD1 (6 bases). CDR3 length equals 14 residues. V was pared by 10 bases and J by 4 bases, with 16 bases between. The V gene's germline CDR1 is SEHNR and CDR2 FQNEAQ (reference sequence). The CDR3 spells CAIQSGQTTGELFF. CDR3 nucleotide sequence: TGTGCCATCCAATCGGGACAAACCACCGGGGAGCTGTTTTTT. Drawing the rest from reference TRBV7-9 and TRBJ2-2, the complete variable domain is DTGVSQNPRHKITKRGQNVTFRCDPISEHNRLYWYRQTLGQGPEFLTYFQNEAQLEKSRLLSDRFSAERPKGSFSTLEIQRTEQGDSAMYLCAIQSGQTTGELFFGEGSRLTVL.

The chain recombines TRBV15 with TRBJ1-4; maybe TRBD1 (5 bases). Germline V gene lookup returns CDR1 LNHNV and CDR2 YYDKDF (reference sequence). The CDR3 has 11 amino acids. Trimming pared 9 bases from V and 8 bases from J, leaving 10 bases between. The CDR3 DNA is TGTGCCACGACCAACAGGGAAAAACTGTTTTTT. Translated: CATTNREKLFF. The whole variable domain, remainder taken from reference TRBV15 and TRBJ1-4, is DAMVIQNPRYQVTQFGKPVTLSCSQTLNHNVMYWYQQKSSQAPKLLFHYYDKDFNNEADTPDNFQSRRPNTSFCFLDIRSPGLGDTAMYLCATTNREKLFFGSGTQLSVL.

The CDR3 protein is CASSRAITGTGGNEQFF. For the CDR3, the DNA is TGTGCCAGTAGTAGAGCGATAACCGGGACAGGGGGAAATGAGCAGTTCTTC. The chain recombines TRBV19 with TRBJ2-1; TRBD1 aligns across 11 bases. CDR3 length: 17 amino acids. The germline V gene has CDR1 LNHDA and CDR2 SQIVND (reference sequence). Losses at the gene ends were 4 bases for V and 7 bases for J; bases not matched to a gene: 12.

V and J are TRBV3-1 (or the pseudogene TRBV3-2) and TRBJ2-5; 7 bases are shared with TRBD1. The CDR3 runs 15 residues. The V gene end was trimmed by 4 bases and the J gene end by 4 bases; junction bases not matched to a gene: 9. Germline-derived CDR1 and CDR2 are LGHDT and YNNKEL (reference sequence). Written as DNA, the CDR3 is TGTGCCAGCAGCCCACCCGGGACAGCTCGAGAGACCCAGTACTTC. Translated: CASSPPGTARETQYF.

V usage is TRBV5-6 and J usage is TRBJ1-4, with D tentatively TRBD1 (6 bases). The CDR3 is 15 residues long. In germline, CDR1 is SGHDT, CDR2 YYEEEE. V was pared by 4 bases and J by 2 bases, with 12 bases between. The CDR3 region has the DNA TGTGCCAGCAGCAGTACAGGGTGGACTAATGAAAAACTGTTTTTT. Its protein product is CASSSTGWTNEKLFF.

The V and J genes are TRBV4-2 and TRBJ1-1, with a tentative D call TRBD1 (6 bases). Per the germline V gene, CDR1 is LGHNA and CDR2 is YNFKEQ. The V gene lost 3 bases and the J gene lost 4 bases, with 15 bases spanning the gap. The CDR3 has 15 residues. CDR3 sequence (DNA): TGTGCCAGCAGCCATTTTGGACAGAGCCGCACTGAAGCTTTCTTT. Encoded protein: CASSHFGQSRTEAFF.

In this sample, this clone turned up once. CDR3 nucleotides: TGTGCCAGTAGTATAGCAGGACAGAACACCGGGGAGCTGTTTTTT. It encodes CASSIAGQNTGELFF. The rearrangement uses TRBV19 and TRBJ2-2; D might be TRBD1 (5 bases). Trimming stripped 1 base from V and 1 base from J, with 7 bases between. The CDR3 has 15 residues. Germline lookup yields CDR1 LNHDA and CDR2 SQIVND (reference sequence).

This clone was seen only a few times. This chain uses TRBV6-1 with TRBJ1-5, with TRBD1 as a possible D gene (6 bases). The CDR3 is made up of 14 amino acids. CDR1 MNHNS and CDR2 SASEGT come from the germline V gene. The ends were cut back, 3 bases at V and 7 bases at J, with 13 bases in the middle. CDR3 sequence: CASSDLNRDQPQHF. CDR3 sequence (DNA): TGTGCCAGCAGTGATCTCAACAGGGACCAGCCCCAGCATTTT.

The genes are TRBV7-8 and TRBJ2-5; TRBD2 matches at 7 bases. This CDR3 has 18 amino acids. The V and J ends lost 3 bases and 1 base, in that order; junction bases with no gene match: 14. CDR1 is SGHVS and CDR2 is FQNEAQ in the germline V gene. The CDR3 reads CASSFRNKRWEGQETQYF. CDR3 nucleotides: TGTGCCAGCAGCTTCCGGAATAAAAGGTGGGAGGGCCAAGAGACCCAGTACTTC.

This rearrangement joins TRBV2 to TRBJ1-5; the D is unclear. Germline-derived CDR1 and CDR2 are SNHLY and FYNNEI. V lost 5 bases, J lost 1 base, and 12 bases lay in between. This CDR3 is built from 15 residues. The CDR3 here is CASSPAQVSNQPQHF. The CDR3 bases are TGTGCCAGCAGTCCGGCGCAGGTCAGCAATCAGCCCCAGCATTTT.

CDR3 amino acids: CSASDRGNTIYF. In DNA, the CDR3 is TGCAGCGCCTCGGACAGAGGAAACACCATATATTTT. The genes are TRBV29-1 and TRBJ1-3; TRBD1 might be the D (6 bases). The CDR3 totals 12 residues. V shed 7 bases and J shed 4 bases, with 11 bases lying between them. CDR1 and CDR2 from the germline V gene are SQVTM and ANQGSEA.

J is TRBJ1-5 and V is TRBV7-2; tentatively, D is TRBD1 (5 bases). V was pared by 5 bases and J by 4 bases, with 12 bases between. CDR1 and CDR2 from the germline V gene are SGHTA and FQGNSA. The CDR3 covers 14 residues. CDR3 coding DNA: TGTGCCAGCAGCAAGGACACCCTTAATCAGCCCCAGCATTTT. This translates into CASSKDTLNQPQHF.

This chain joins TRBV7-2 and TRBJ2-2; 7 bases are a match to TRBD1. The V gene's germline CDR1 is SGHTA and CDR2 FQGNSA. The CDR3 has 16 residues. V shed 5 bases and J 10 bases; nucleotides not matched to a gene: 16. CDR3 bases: TGTGCCAGCAGCCCCCGACAGGGCCTCGTCTCAAAGGAGCTGTTTTTT. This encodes CASSPRQGLVSKELFF.

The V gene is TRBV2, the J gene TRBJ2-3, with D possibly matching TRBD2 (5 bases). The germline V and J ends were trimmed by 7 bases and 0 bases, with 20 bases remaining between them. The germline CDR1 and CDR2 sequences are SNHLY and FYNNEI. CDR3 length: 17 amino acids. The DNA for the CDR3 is TGTGCCAGCATTCGAGGGTTAGGCAAGTCTAGCACAGATACGCAGTATTTT. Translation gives CASIRGLGKSSTDTQYF.

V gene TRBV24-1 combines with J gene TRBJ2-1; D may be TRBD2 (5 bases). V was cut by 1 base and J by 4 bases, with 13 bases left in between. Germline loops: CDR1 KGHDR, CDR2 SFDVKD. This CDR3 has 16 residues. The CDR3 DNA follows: TGTGCCACCAGTGATTTCTTGGATGGCGGGTACAATGAGCAGTTCTTC. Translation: CATSDFLDGGYNEQFF.

The CDR3 protein is CASSKDLRTGDIGELFF. The CDR3 DNA follows: TGTGCCAGCAGCAAAGACTTGAGGACGGGGGATATCGGGGAGCTGTTTTTT. This rearrangement joins TRBV21-1 to TRBJ2-2; TRBD2, as called in the table, went unchecked against the DNA. TRBV21-1 is recorded as a pseudogene. The CDR3 loop spans 17 amino acids.

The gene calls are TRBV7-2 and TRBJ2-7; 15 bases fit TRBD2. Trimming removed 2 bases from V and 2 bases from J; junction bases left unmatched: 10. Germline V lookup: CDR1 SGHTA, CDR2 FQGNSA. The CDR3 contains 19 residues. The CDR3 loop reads CASSLRAGLAGGETYEQYF. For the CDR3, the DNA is TGTGCCAGCAGCTTACGCGCGGGACTAGCGGGAGGAGAAACCTACGAGCAGTACTTC.

CDR3 region: CATGTQNTGELFF. CDR3 DNA: TGTGCCACCGGGACACAGAACACCGGGGAGCTGTTTTTT. The rearrangement uses TRBV10-3 and TRBJ2-2; TRBD1 is a possible D gene (6 bases). V was pared by 10 bases and J by 1 base, with 10 bases between. The germline V gene has CDR1 ENHRY and CDR2 SYGVKD. This CDR3 has 13 amino acids.

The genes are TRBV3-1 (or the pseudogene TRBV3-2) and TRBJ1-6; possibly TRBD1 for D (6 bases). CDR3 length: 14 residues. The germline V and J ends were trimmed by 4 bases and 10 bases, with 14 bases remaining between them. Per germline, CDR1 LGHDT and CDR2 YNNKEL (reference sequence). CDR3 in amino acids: CASSPRGADSPLHF. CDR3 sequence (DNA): TGTGCCAGCAGCCCACGGGGGGCGGACTCACCCCTCCACTTT.